This T cell receptor (beta chain) derives from a study of T cell therapy after organ transplantation. As for the study in general: Expansion used a peptide pool of 30 HLA class I and II CMV epitopes. Study results and caveats: Minimal repertoire change after therapy followed marked pretherapy expansions in nonresponders. Antirejection and antiviral medication effects could not be assessed.

The germline V gene has CDR1 MGHRA and CDR2 YSYEKL. The CDR3 length is 13 residues. V was shortened by 1 base and J by 5 bases, with 8 bases between the two germline ends. The table came from immunoSEQ multiplex PCR; TCRdb's copy has only in-frame clones and leaves some out. The repertoire has 50,000 or so clones, approximately 94% of them found once; the top ten carry around 3%. Drug-resistant or recurrent cytomegalovirus affected these solid-organ transplant recipient patients. As concerns this clone: Its cognate antigen is unknown.

The rearrangement joins TRBV4-1 to TRBJ1-2; no reliable D call. The clonotype was recovered from a human patient who had received a solid organ transplant and had CMV disease. Here the sequenced sample was CD8+ T cells from blood, taken before autologous CMV-specific T cell therapy. The CDR3: CASSQARRYGYTF. The CDR3 nucleotides read TGCGCCAGCAGCCAAGCTCGGCGGTATGGCTACACCTTC.